These T cell receptor beta chains were read from a single sample in a study of cytomegalovirus exposure and HLA in healthy donors. Profiling relied on immunoSEQ multiplex PCR, and the TCRdb table lists in-frame clones only, not all of them. The sample contains around 99,000 clones, 60% to 80% of which appear only once. Sequenced: PBMCs. The receptors derive from a man in his forties or fifties in good health and CMV-seronegative. The CDR3 runs from the conserved cysteine through the conserved F or W. The D gene is left open where the match is weak. A row's size may be missing; if present it is once, few, many or a size class.

v_gene	d_gene	abundance	j_gene	CDR3aa	CDR3nt
TRBV6-6	TRBD1	-	TRBJ2-7	CASSPSTGATYEQYF	TGTGCCAGCAGTCCATCGACAGGGGCCACCTACGAGCAGTACTTC
TRBV18	TRBD2	once	TRBJ2-3	CASSPSGGTSDTQYF	TGTGCCAGCTCACCTAGCGGGGGGACCTCAGATACGCAGTATTTT
TRBV5-8	TRBD2	-	TRBJ2-1	CASSYFSTSGRRAHEQFF	TGTGCCAGCAGCTACTTCTCGACTAGCGGGAGAAGAGCACATGAGCAGTTCTTC
TRBV6-1	TRBD1	once	TRBJ1-1	CASSSGTGGTEAFF	TGTGCCAGCAGTTCCGGGACAGGGGGGACTGAAGCTTTCTTT
TRBV5-1	-	-	TRBJ1-4	CASSPGQNEKLFF	TGCGCCAGCAGCCCTGGACAGAATGAAAAACTGTTTTTT
TRBV10-3	-	-	TRBJ2-1	CAISESRREQFF	TGTGCCATCAGTGAGTCGCGGAGAGAGCAGTTCTTC
TRBV6-6	-	few	TRBJ1-6	CASSATEPGLHF	TGTGCCAGCAGTGCGACAGAGCCGGGCCTCCACTTT
TRBV2	TRBD2	-	TRBJ2-1	CASSLRLAGGNEQFF	TGTGCCAGCAGTCTTCGACTAGCGGGAGGAAATGAGCAGTTCTTC
TRBV5-6	TRBD2	-	TRBJ2-1	CASIQEAGGYEQFF	TGTGCCAGCATCCAAGAAGCGGGGGGCTATGAGCAGTTCTTC
TRBV11-2	-	-	TRBJ1-1	CASSANRGEEAFF	TGTGCCAGCAGCGCTAACCGGGGAGAGGAAGCTTTCTTT
TRBV5-1	TRBD1	-	TRBJ1-5	CASSLGGGEQPQHF	TGCGCCAGCAGCTTGGGAGGGGGCGAGCAGCCCCAGCATTTT
TRBV6-5	-	-	TRBJ1-2	CASRQPATPGYTF	TGTGCCAGCCGACAACCCGCAACGCCGGGCTACACCTTC